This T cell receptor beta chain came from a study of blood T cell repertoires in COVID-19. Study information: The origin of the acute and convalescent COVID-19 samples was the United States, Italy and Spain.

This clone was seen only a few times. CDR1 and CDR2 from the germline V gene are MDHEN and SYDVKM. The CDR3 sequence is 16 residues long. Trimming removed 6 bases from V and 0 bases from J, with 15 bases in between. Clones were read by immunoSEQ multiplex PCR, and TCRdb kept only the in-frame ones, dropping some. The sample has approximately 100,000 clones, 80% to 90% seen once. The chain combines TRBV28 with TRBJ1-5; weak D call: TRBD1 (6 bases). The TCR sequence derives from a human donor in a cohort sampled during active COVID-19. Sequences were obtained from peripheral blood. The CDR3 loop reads CASSLAQDSSNQPQHF. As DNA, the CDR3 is TGTGCCAGCAGCCTTGCACAGGACAGTAGCAATCAGCCCCAGCATTTT.